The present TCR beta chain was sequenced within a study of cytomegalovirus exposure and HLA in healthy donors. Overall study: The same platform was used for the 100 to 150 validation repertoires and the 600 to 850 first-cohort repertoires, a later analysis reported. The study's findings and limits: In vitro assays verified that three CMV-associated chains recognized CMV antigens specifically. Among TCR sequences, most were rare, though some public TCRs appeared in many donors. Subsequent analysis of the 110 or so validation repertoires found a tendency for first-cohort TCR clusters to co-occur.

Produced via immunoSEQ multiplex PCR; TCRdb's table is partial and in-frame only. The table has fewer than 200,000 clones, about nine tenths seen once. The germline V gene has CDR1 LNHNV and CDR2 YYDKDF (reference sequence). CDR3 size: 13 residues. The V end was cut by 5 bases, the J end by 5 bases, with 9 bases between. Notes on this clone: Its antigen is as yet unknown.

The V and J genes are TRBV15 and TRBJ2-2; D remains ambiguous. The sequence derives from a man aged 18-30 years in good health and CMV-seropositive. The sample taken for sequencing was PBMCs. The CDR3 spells CATSETRTGELFF. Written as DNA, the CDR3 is TGTGCCACCAGCGAAACTCGTACCGGGGAGCTGTTTTTT.